Sequencing of this T cell receptor beta chain was carried out in a study of cytomegalovirus exposure and HLA in healthy donors. Background on the study: One earlier analysis, a look at roughly 180 million T cells, found some 100 million unique TCR beta sequences.

13 Jbeta primers and 60 Vbeta primers were used for the PCR. TCRdb's copy holds only in-frame clones and misses some; the assay was immunoSEQ multiplex PCR. Of over 150,000 clones in the sample, 80% to 85% were seen once. The donors (healthy individuals) were bone marrow donors. Study-wide points: V- and J-gene trimming of TCR beta was linked (in a later analysis) to a missense DCLRE1C variant. Analysis was performed later, and it showed HLA-associated TCR beta chains to be more clonally expanded than equally common others.

As to this clone: Its antigen is undetermined.

Trimming left V 8 bases short and J 12 bases short, with 17 bases between. CDR1 and CDR2 from the germline V gene are MDHEN and SYDVKM. There are 11 residues in the CDR3. This receptor was taken from a man in his forties or fifties in good health and CMV-seronegative. The sample comprised PBMCs. The gene calls are TRBV28 and TRBJ2-7; a weak D match, TRBD2 (5 bases). CDR3 sequence (DNA): TGTGCCAGCGGAACCGGGATTAAACTGTACTTC. Residues: CASGTGIKLYF.